What follows are 32 T cell receptor beta chains derived from one specimen sequenced in a study of cytomegalovirus exposure and HLA in healthy donors. The PCR employed 60 Vbeta primers together with 13 Jbeta primers. TCRdb's copy holds only in-frame clones and misses some; the assay was immunoSEQ multiplex PCR. The sample consists of about 200,000 clones, 70% to 80% of them appearing once. The sequenced sample consisted of PBMCs. The receptor set was obtained from a woman aged 30 to 39 in good health and CMV-seronegative.

This clone appeared a single time. The rearrangement links TRBV6-5 to TRBJ2-3; 7 bases match TRBD1. The CDR3 spans 15 residues. Germline-derived CDR1 and CDR2 are MNHEY and SVGAGI. Trimming took 3 bases from V and 2 from J; bases not matched to a gene: 5. CDR3 amino acids: CASSYTGEPTDTQYF. The CDR3 DNA is TGTGCCAGCAGTTATACAGGGGAGCCCACAGATACGCAGTATTTT.

This chain links TRBV5-3 with TRBJ2-2; 7 nucleotides align to TRBD1. TRBV5-3 is sorted into the ORF group, with uncertain function. The CDR3 has 15 amino acids. J lost 5 bases, V lost 1 base, and 5 bases had no gene match. The CDR3: CARSLNRGETGELFF. The CDR3 DNA is TGTGCCAGAAGCTTGAACAGGGGTGAAACCGGGGAGCTGTTTTTT.

Only a few counts were recorded for this clone. V gene TRBV6-6 combines with J gene TRBJ2-1, with 11 bases lining up with TRBD2. This CDR3 region has 14 residues. Germline lookup yields CDR1 MNHNY and CDR2 SVGAGI (reference sequence). The junction had 0 bases not matched to a gene; V was cut back by 5 bases and J by 3 bases. The CDR3 DNA reads TGTGCCAGCAGTACTAGCGGGGGCTACAATGAGCAGTTCTTC. Encoded protein: CASSTSGGYNEQFF.

By sample fraction, this clone is medium-sized. J is TRBJ2-2 and V is TRBV6-1; 12 bases are shared with TRBD2. CDR3 length: 15 residues. Germline V gives CDR1 MNHNS, CDR2 SASEGT. The V gene end was trimmed by 2 bases and the J gene end by 6 bases; junction bases not matched to a gene: 1. The CDR3 nucleotides read TGTGCCAGCAGTGAACTAGCGGGAGGGCCCGGGGAGCTGTTTTTT. It is translated as CASSELAGGPGELFF.

As concerns this clone: Other DNA sequences of this sample code for an identical CDR3. This chain joins TRBV4-1 and TRBJ1-6; tentative D call: TRBD1 (6 bases). The V and J ends lost 1 base and 9 bases respectively, with 7 bases between them. The CDR3 contains 13 residues. The germline V gene has CDR1 MGHRA and CDR2 YSYEKL. CDR3 sequence reads: CASSQGGGSPLHF. The CDR3 DNA reads as TGCGCCAGCAGCCAAGGAGGGGGTTCACCCCTCCACTTT.

The chain's CDR3 is CASSLTGLQETQYF. The CDR3 DNA reads TGTGCCAGCAGTTTAACAGGGTTACAAGAGACCCAGTACTTC. This chain joins TRBV28 and TRBJ2-5, with a tentative D call TRBD1 (6 bases). Germline assignment: CDR1 MDHEN and CDR2 SYDVKM. The V end was cut by 2 bases, the J end by 2 bases, with 9 bases between. The CDR3 is made up of 14 amino acids.

J is TRBJ2-1 and V is TRBV27; D gene ambiguous. This CDR3 region has 12 residues. Germline CDR1 reads MNHEY; CDR2 reads SMNVEV (reference sequence). The germline V and J ends were trimmed by 2 bases and 9 bases, with 8 bases remaining between them. CDR3 amino acids: CASSLPAVEQFF. The CDR3 coding sequence is TGTGCCAGCAGTTTACCTGCGGTTGAGCAGTTCTTC.

This clone showed up just once. This sequence joins TRBV2 and TRBJ1-2, with D perhaps matching TRBD1 (6 bases). The ends were cut back, 8 bases at V and 6 bases at J, with 22 bases in the middle. Looked up from germline, CDR1 is SNHLY and CDR2 is FYNNEI. The CDR3 totals 15 residues. CDR3 bases: TGTGCCAGCCTACTCGGGGGGCAGGGATCGCATGGCTACACCTTC. Protein sequence: CASLLGGQGSHGYTF.

This chain links TRBV5-1 with TRBJ2-2; 10 bases align to TRBD2. After removal of 2 bases from V and 2 bases from J, the junction contained 3 bases not matched to a gene. From germline, CDR1 is SGHRS and CDR2 YFSETQ. The CDR3 extends over 16 amino acids. The CDR3 here is CASSFGLAANTGELFF. The CDR3 DNA sequence: TGCGCCAGCAGCTTCGGACTAGCGGCTAACACCGGGGAGCTGTTTTTT.

The chain uses TRBV6-1 and TRBJ2-5, with TRBD1 as a possible D gene (5 bases). Trimming removed 3 bases at V and 5 bases at J, with 13 bases between. The germline V gene encodes CDR1 MNHNS and CDR2 SASEGT. The CDR3 is 14 amino acids. The CDR3 DNA reads as TGTGCCAGCAGTGAGGGTGGGGCCTTGGAGACCCAGTACTTC. Its protein product is CASSEGGALETQYF.

This clone occurred a few times. CDR3 protein: CASSQRSRGEYGYTF. The DNA for the CDR3 is TGCGCCAGCAGCCAAAGGTCCAGGGGAGAGTATGGCTACACCTTC. The V gene is TRBV4-1, the J gene TRBJ1-2, with TRBD1 as a possible D gene (6 bases). Germline CDR1 reads MGHRA; CDR2 reads YSYEKL. Trimming removed 2 bases from V and 5 bases from J, with 15 bases in between. The CDR3 extends over 15 amino acids.

The chain employs TRBV10-3 and TRBJ1-2; weak D call: TRBD1 (6 bases). Germline lookup yields CDR1 ENHRY and CDR2 SYGVKD. V was trimmed by 3 bases and J by 0 bases, leaving 14 bases between them. This CDR3 has 16 amino acids. The CDR3 DNA sequence: TGTGCCATCAGTGAACGTAGGGACACTGCTAACTATGGCTACACCTTC. Translating gives CAISERRDTANYGYTF.

On this clone: The junction differs from germline at one of its ends, possibly a read error. V and J are TRBV7-9 and TRBJ1-4; D is unclear. The CDR3 sequence is 13 residues long. Germline loops: CDR1 SEHNR, CDR2 FQNEAQ (reference sequence). The CDR3: CSSSLVVEEKLFF. The CDR3, as DNA: TGTTCCAGCAGCTTAGTGGTTGAGGAAAAACTGTTTTTT.

The chain is built from TRBV6-5 and TRBJ1-6; D not certain. Trimming shortened V by 2 bases and J by 8 bases, and 16 bases separated the two germline ends. The length of the CDR3 is 16 residues. The germline V gene encodes CDR1 MNHEY and CDR2 SVGAGI. CDR3 in DNA: TGTGCCAGCAGTTACCGGCGGGTAACAAGGGATTCACCCCTCCACTTT. It specifies CASSYRRVTRDSPLHF.

This clone was picked up a small number of times. V usage is TRBV28 and J usage is TRBJ1-3; D remains ambiguous. Trimming took off 6 bases at V and 3 bases at J, with 12 bases between the two ends. Germline V gene lookup returns CDR1 MDHEN and CDR2 SYDVKM. CDR3 size: 14 residues. CDR3 coding DNA: TGTGCCAGCAGAGGGAGGGCTTTTGGAAACACCATATATTTT. This translates into CASRGRAFGNTIYF. The full variable domain, in which reference TRBV28 and TRBJ1-3 provide the parts outside the CDR3, is DVKVTQSSRYLVKRTGEKVFLECVQDMDHENMFWYRQDPGLGLRLIYFSYDVKMKEKGDIPEGYSVSREKKERFSLILESASTNQTSMYLCASRGRAFGNTIYFGEGSWLTVV.

The J gene is TRBJ2-2, the V gene TRBV2, with D possibly being TRBD2 (5 bases). Germline values: CDR1 SNHLY, CDR2 FYNNEI. This CDR3 has 14 residues. Trimming took 2 bases from V and 4 from J, leaving 8 bases between them. In DNA, the CDR3 is TGTGCCAGCAGTGAATCCCGGGGCACCGGGGAGCTGTTTTTT. Its protein is CASSESRGTGELFF.

This clone was seen only once. The J gene is TRBJ1-2, the V gene TRBV9; D is unclear. V lost 0 bases to trimming and J lost 4 bases, with 10 bases between them. The V gene's germline CDR1 is SGDLS and CDR2 YYNGEE. The CDR3 length is 14 residues. The CDR3 reads CASSVEPLSYGYTF. CDR3 nucleotide sequence: TGTGCCAGCAGCGTAGAGCCCCTGAGCTATGGCTACACCTTC.

This chain links TRBV28 with TRBJ2-1, with D unclear. CDR3 length: 16 amino acids. With 2 bases removed from V and 4 bases from J, the gap between germline ends came to 15 bases. Germline CDR1 reads MDHEN; CDR2 reads SYDVKM. CDR3: CASSLPLLPPYNEQFF. CDR3 DNA: TGTGCCAGCAGTTTACCCCTTCTCCCCCCTTACAATGAGCAGTTCTTC.

The chain has TRBV27 and TRBJ2-1, with TRBD1 matching over 9 bases. The CDR3 sequence is 17 residues long. From germline, CDR1 is MNHEY and CDR2 SMNVEV (reference sequence). Losses at the gene ends were 6 bases for V and 5 bases for J; bases not matched to a gene: 14. The chain's CDR3 is CASSATSTGGRNNEQFF. CDR3 in DNA: TGTGCCAGCAGCGCCACCTCCACAGGGGGCAGGAACAATGAGCAGTTCTTC.

This chain joins TRBV5-1 and TRBJ2-1; TRBD2 matches at 10 bases. V dropped 1 base and J dropped 7; count of bases not matched to a gene: 11. Germline V CDR1 and CDR2: SGHRS, YFSETQ. The CDR3 has 17 amino acids. The CDR3 DNA is TGCGCCAGCAGCTTGTTTAGCGGGGGGCCCATTATTAATGAGCAGTTCTTC. This codes for CASSLFSGGPIINEQFF.

The chain has TRBV5-8 and TRBJ1-1; weak D call: TRBD1 (5 bases). The CDR3 is made up of 14 amino acids. The V gene's germline CDR1 is SGHTS and CDR2 YDEGEE. Trimming took off 2 bases at V and 4 bases at J, with 12 bases between the two ends. The CDR3 region is CASSLRGASTEAFF. For the CDR3, the DNA is TGTGCCAGCAGCTTACGCGGGGCGAGCACTGAAGCTTTCTTT.

The sample holds one count of this clone. This chain connects TRBV2 to TRBJ1-1; 10 bases are a match to TRBD1. Germline CDR1 SNHLY, CDR2 FYNNEI. Trimming at V came to 4 bases and at J to 4 bases, leaving 6 bases not matched to a gene. The CDR3 totals 15 residues. CDR3 sequence: CASSVTTGGGTEAFF. CDR3 bases: TGTGCCAGCAGTGTAACGACAGGGGGCGGCACTGAAGCTTTCTTT.

The V gene is TRBV5-1, the J gene TRBJ2-7; 10 bases map to TRBD1. The CDR3 is made up of 16 amino acids. The V and J ends lost 4 bases and 7 bases, in that order; junction bases with no gene match: 14. CDR1 SGHRS and CDR2 YFSETQ come from the germline V gene. This chain's CDR3 is CASSPALGQGRGEQYF. CDR3 coding DNA: TGCGCCAGCAGCCCGGCCTTGGGACAGGGGAGGGGGGAGCAGTACTTC. The complete variable domain, with remaining parts taken from reference TRBV5-1 and TRBJ2-7, reads KAGVTQTPRYLIKTRGQQVTLSCSPISGHRSVSWYQQTPGQGLQFLFEYFSETQRNKGNFPGRFSGRQFSNSRSEMNVSTLELGDSALYLCASSPALGQGRGEQYFGPGTRLTVT.

V is TRBV7-9 and J is TRBJ2-3; TRBD1 matches 7 bases. The junction had 5 bases not matched to a gene; V was cut back by 5 bases and J by 3 bases. Germline V lookup: CDR1 SEHNR, CDR2 FQNEAQ (reference sequence). CDR3 length equals 14 residues. The CDR3, as DNA: TGTGCCAGCAGCGACAGGGTGGCGACAGATACGCAGTATTTT. Translated: CASSDRVATDTQYF.

The J gene is TRBJ1-3, the V gene TRBV5-1; D is unresolved. This CDR3 comprises 15 residues. V was pared by 2 bases and J by 0 bases, with 9 bases between. In germline, CDR1 is SGHRS, CDR2 YFSETQ. As DNA, the CDR3 is TGCGCCAGCAGCTTCGACATTGACTCTGGAAACACCATATATTTT. Residues: CASSFDIDSGNTIYF.

About this clone itself: Sequence at one end of the junction differs from germline and may be a read error. The chain carries TRBV9 and TRBJ1-2, with 7 bases identical to TRBD1. The CDR3 extends over 16 amino acids. Per the germline V gene, CDR1 is SGDLS and CDR2 is YYNGEE. The chain's CDR3 is CASSEPNDRVDYGYPF. CDR3 sequence (DNA): TGTGCCAGCAGCGAACCTAACGACAGGGTCGACTATGGCTACCCCTTC.

V gene TRBV5-8 combines with J gene TRBJ1-2; D is possibly TRBD1 (6 bases). Germline CDR1 SGHTS, CDR2 YDEGEE. This CDR3 region has 15 residues. Between the trimmed V and J ends, which lost 1 base and 4 bases, there was a span of 14 bases. CDR3 bases: TGTGCCAGCAGCTTGCGGGGGGGCGGTGGCTATGGCTACACCTTC. It translates to CASSLRGGGGYGYTF. The variable domain in full, completed from reference TRBV5-8 and TRBJ1-2, reads EAGVTQSPTHLIKTRGQQATLRCSPISGHTSVYWYQQALGLGLQFLLWYDEGEERNRGNFPPRFSGRQFPNYSSELNVNALELEDSALYLCASSLRGGGGYGYTFGSGTRLTVV.

The V and J genes are TRBV27 and TRBJ2-5; 11 positions agree with TRBD2. The V gene's germline CDR1 is MNHEY and CDR2 SMNVEV (reference sequence). Unmatched junction bases numbered 3, after V lost 1 base and J lost 5 bases. CDR3 length equals 15 residues. The CDR3 coding sequence is TGTGCCAGCAGTTTATTCCCTAGCGGGAGGGAGACCCAGTACTTC. Its protein product is CASSLFPSGRETQYF.

The CDR3 is CASSLYLNTEAFF. The CDR3 region has the DNA TGTGCCAGCAGCTTATATCTGAACACTGAAGCTTTCTTT. The gene calls are TRBV7-3 and TRBJ1-1; D is uncertain. Germline V gene lookup returns CDR1 SGHTA and CDR2 FQGTGA. The CDR3 length is 13 residues. Deletions cut 2 bases from V and 0 bases from J, with 4 bases between.

This chain links TRBV28 with TRBJ1-3, with a weak D call TRBD1 (6 bases). The germline V gene has CDR1 MDHEN and CDR2 SYDVKM. The V and J ends lost 6 bases and 1 base respectively, with 13 bases between them. The CDR3 runs to 15 residues. The CDR3 sequence: CASSLSGTSGNTIYF. The CDR3, as DNA: TGTGCCAGCAGCCTTTCCGGGACATCTGGAAACACCATATATTTT.

The chain joins TRBV6-5 to TRBJ1-5, with 7 bases identical to TRBD1. This CDR3 is built from 16 residues. CDR1 MNHEY and CDR2 SVGAGI come from the germline V gene. J was trimmed by 0 bases and V by 0 bases; bases with no gene match: 2. DNA for the CDR3: TGTGCCAGCAGTTACTCGGGACAGTTTAGCAATCAGCCCCAGCATTTT. Translated: CASSYSGQFSNQPQHF.

The chain has TRBV4-1 and TRBJ2-5, with TRBD1 identical over 7 bases. Per the germline V gene, CDR1 is MGHRA and CDR2 is YSYEKL. Trimming cost V 2 bases and J 5 bases; bases outside gene matches: 11. This CDR3 region has 16 residues. As DNA, the CDR3 is TGCGCCAGCAGCCAACCGACCGGGACAGAGGGGGAGACCCAGTACTTC. The encoded protein is CASSQPTGTEGETQYF.